This T cell receptor (beta chain) was recorded in a study of CD8+CD57+ T cells in acquired aplastic anemia. Broader study findings: For CD8+ Simpson's diversity, patients and controls showed no significant difference. The number of CD8+ CDR3 sequences shared by patients and controls was around 30.

V lost 4 bases and J lost 4; bases outside the gene matches: 9. Germline assignment: CDR1 MNHNS and CDR2 SASEGT. CDR3 length: 16 amino acids. The template used for profiling TCR beta VDJ and CDR3 was genomic DNA. TCRdb fed the reads into MiXCR, producing one record per CDR3 protein. The sample has 150,000 to 200,000 distinct CDR3 sequences, around 43% seen once; the top ten hold 2.5% to 3.5%. With respect to this clonotype: Its antigen is currently unknown.

Selection for sequencing was limited to patients who had shown CD8+CD57+ cell expansion by flow cytometry. Severe acquired aplastic anemia was the diagnosis recorded for all patients. None of the patients had been given any therapy when their blood was sampled. The sample was sorted CD4+, CD8+, or CD8+CD57+ T cells (not recorded which) from PBMCs. The receptor comes from a human donor with aplastic anemia. The chain carries TRBV6-1 and TRBJ1-4; 7 positions agree with TRBD1. The chain's CDR3 is CASSGRQGGSNEKLFF. CDR3 nucleotide sequence: TGTGCCAGCAGTGGGCGACAGGGCGGGAGTAATGAAAAACTGTTTTTT.